These 18 T cell receptor beta chains share one sample of origin, sequenced in a study of blood T cells in healthy people across ages. Then a second PCR, running roughly 7 to 11 cycles, was carried out with a sample-barcoded 5' primer and a J-beta primer mix. TCRdb analysed the 5' RACE reads with MiXCR anew, one entry per CDR3 protein. The repertoire holds more than 1,400,000 distinct CDR3 sequences, with about 40% as singletons. Material: blood. These receptors all stem from a woman aged 18-30 years in good health.

This clonotype was seen many times. V usage is TRBV7-9 and J usage is TRBJ2-7, with 7 bases that match TRBD1. This CDR3 contains 15 residues. The germline gives CDR1 SEHNR, CDR2 FQNEAQ (reference sequence). V lost 6 bases and J lost 0; bases outside the gene matches: 8. CDR3 nucleotide sequence: TGTGCCAGCAGTTTAACCGGGACAGTCTCCTACGAGCAGTACTTC. Translation: CASSLTGTVSYEQYF.

This clonotype turned up a few times. The gene calls are TRBV11-2 and TRBJ1-4; a possible D gene is TRBD1 (5 bases). The CDR3 runs 16 residues. Trimming cost V 7 bases and J 6 bases, with 21 bases left between them. Germline lookup yields CDR1 SGHAT and CDR2 FQNNGV. Here the CDR3 reads CASTLSGGAFHEKLFF. Here the CDR3 DNA reads TGTGCCAGCACTCTATCGGGAGGGGCGTTCCATGAAAAACTGTTTTTT.

This rearrangement joins TRBV21-1 to TRBJ2-1; TRBD2 is the table's D call and was not checked against the DNA. TRBV21-1 is reported as a pseudogene. CDR3 length equals 15 residues. Here the CDR3 reads CASSARSGTSGEQFF. The CDR3 region has the DNA TGTGCCAGCAGCGCGCGATCCGGGACTAGCGGTGAGCAGTTCTTC.

This clonotype has a handful of counts. The chain couples TRBV29-1 to TRBJ2-7; D call uncertain. Germline assignment: CDR1 SQVTM and CDR2 ANQGSEA. Deletions cut 1 base from V and 2 bases from J, with 9 bases between. This CDR3 is built from 13 residues. CDR3 protein: CSVEAQQTYEQYF. DNA for the CDR3: TGCAGCGTTGAAGCGCAGCAAACCTACGAGCAGTACTTC.

This clonotype was seen only once. In DNA, the CDR3 is TGTGCCAGCAGTTTATCCCCACGTTACAGTCAAGAGACCCAGTACTTC. Protein: CASSLSPRYSQETQYF. The genes are TRBV27 and TRBJ2-5, with unresolved D. The germline CDR1 and CDR2 sequences are MNHEY and SMNVEV (reference sequence). This CDR3 has 16 residues. Trimming left V 0 bases short and J 2 bases short, with 13 bases between.

V and J are TRBV20-1 and TRBJ1-1; possibly TRBD1 for D (5 bases). Trimming left V 5 bases short and J 6 bases short, with 7 bases between. The germline gives CDR1 DFQATT, CDR2 SNEGSKA (reference sequence). The CDR3 contains 10 residues. In nucleotides, the CDR3 is TGCAGTGCTCGGGGCCCTGAAGCTTTCTTT. Residues: CSARGPEAFF.

V gene TRBV2 combines with J gene TRBJ2-1; TRBD2 agrees at 8 bases. The germline CDR1 and CDR2 sequences are SNHLY and FYNNEI. V trimming: 6 bases; J trimming: 1 base; junction bases outside the gene matches: 5. The CDR3 is 15 residues long. The CDR3 is CASRALAGSYNEQFF. CDR3 DNA sequence: TGTGCCAGCAGGGCTCTAGCGGGTTCCTACAATGAGCAGTTCTTC.

This chain links TRBV18 with TRBJ2-3, with D perhaps being TRBD1 or TRBD2 (6 bases each). The germline V and J ends were trimmed by 5 bases and 2 bases, with 14 bases remaining between them. Germline loops: CDR1 KGHSH, CDR2 LQKENI. The CDR3 covers 15 residues. The CDR3 DNA sequence: TGTGCCAGCTCAAGCGCGGGACAAACCACAGATACGCAGTATTTT. Protein sequence: CASSSAGQTTDTQYF. Drawing the rest from reference TRBV18 and TRBJ2-3, the complete variable domain is NAGVMQNPRHLVRRRGQEARLRCSPMKGHSHVYWYRQLPEEGLKFMVYLQKENIIDESGMPKERFSAEFPKEGPSILRIQQVVRGDSAAYFCASSSAGQTTDTQYFGPGTRLTVL.

The CDR3 sequence: CASSSTLGRGTGELFF. CDR3 nucleotide sequence: TGTGCCAGCAGCTCTACGTTGGGTCGAGGAACCGGGGAGCTGTTTTTT. The chain uses TRBV11-3 and TRBJ2-2; D is unresolved. V was pared by 4 bases and J by 5 bases, with 17 bases between. The CDR3 has 16 amino acids. Germline values: CDR1 SGHNT, CDR2 YENEEA.

The rearrangement joins TRBV3-1 to TRBJ2-7; D not resolved. The CDR3 is 14 amino acids. Trimming cost V 2 bases and J 3 bases, with 11 bases left between them. The V gene's germline CDR1 is LGHDT and CDR2 YNNKEL (reference sequence). The CDR3 DNA reads TGTGCCAGCAGCCAATTGCCCTTAGGCTACGAGCAGTACTTC. Translated, it gives CASSQLPLGYEQYF.

The rearrangement links TRBV20-1 to TRBJ2-1; TRBD2 aligns across 9 bases. The J call is uncertain, as TRBJ2-7 better fits the DNA end. Looked up from germline, CDR1 is DFQATT and CDR2 is SNEGSKA (reference sequence). The CDR3 is 15 residues long. The chain's CDR3 is CSAREGTSSYNEQYF. The CDR3 bases are TGCAGTGCTAGAGAGGGGACTAGCTCCTACAATGAGCAGTACTTC.

J is TRBJ2-7 and V is TRBV30, with a possible D match to TRBD1 (6 bases). There are 15 residues in the CDR3. Looked up from germline, CDR1 is GTSNPN and CDR2 is SVGIG (reference sequence). Trimming took 1 base from V and 4 from J, leaving 17 bases between them. The CDR3 nucleotides are TGTGCCTGGAGTGGAGCACAGGGTCTTAGGTACGAGCAGTACTTC. This encodes CAWSGAQGLRYEQYF.

V usage is TRBV2 and J usage is TRBJ2-1, with TRBD2 identical over 8 bases. The V segment lost 2 bases and the J segment 6 bases; nucleotides outside the gene matches: 9. The CDR3 consists of 16 residues. CDR1 and CDR2 from the germline V gene are SNHLY and FYNNEI. The CDR3 sequence is CASSERAREAVNEQFF. In nucleotides, the CDR3 is TGTGCCAGCAGTGAACGTGCGCGGGAGGCGGTCAATGAGCAGTTCTTC. Using reference TRBV2 and TRBJ2-1 for the parts outside the CDR3, the full variable domain is EPEVTQTPSHQVTQMGQEVILRCVPISNHLYFYWYRQILGQKVEFLVSFYNNEISEKSEIFDDQFSVERPDGSNFTLKIRSTKLEDSAMYFCASSERAREAVNEQFFGPGTRLTVL.

The chain joins TRBV12-5 to TRBJ2-1; TRBD1 or TRBD2 may be the D gene (5 bases each). Trimming took off 7 bases at V and 4 bases at J, with 11 bases between the two ends. Germline V gives CDR1 LGHNT, CDR2 FRNRAP. The CDR3 contains 13 residues. The CDR3 loop is CASDPGRYNEQFF. CDR3 DNA: TGTGCTAGTGATCCGGGACGTTACAATGAGCAGTTCTTC.

This chain links TRBV11-2 with TRBJ1-2, with unresolved D. V lost 8 bases and J 5 bases, leaving 15 bases between the germline ends. Germline V lookup: CDR1 SGHAT, CDR2 FQNNGV. The CDR3 spans 13 residues. The CDR3 reads CASADSRWYGYTF. The CDR3 DNA is TGTGCCAGCGCCGACTCCCGCTGGTATGGCTACACCTTC.

This chain uses TRBV15 with TRBJ1-5; D may be TRBD1 (6 bases). The V gene lost 0 bases and the J gene lost 7 bases, with 13 bases spanning the gap. Germline V gives CDR1 LNHNV, CDR2 YYDKDF (reference sequence). The CDR3 runs 15 residues. The CDR3 coding sequence is TGTGCCACCAGCAGAGATGGGGGGGCTAACCAGCCCCAGCATTTT. Translation: CATSRDGGANQPQHF.

This clonotype has more than one count but fewer than ten. This chain links TRBV6-6 with TRBJ1-5; D is ambiguous. The CDR3 contains 14 residues. CDR1 and CDR2 (germline): MNHNY, SVGAGI (reference sequence). V was trimmed by 2 bases and J by 0 bases, leaving 5 bases between them. CDR3 region: CASSYEGSNQPQHF. The CDR3 DNA follows: TGTGCCAGCAGTTACGAGGGTAGCAATCAGCCCCAGCATTTT.

The CDR3 nucleotides read TGTGCCAGTAGCCCAGGTGGGAGGGGTCTAGCGCAGTATTTT. This translates into CASSPGGRGLAQYF. The genes are TRBV13 and TRBJ2-3; TRBD2 aligns across 7 bases. This CDR3 has 14 residues. V was clipped by 9 bases and J by 10 bases; unmatched bases: 16. Germline-derived CDR1 and CDR2 are PRHDT and FYEKMQ (reference sequence). Complete variable domain (other parts from reference TRBV13 and TRBJ2-3): AAGVIQSPRHLIKEKRETATLKCYPIPRHDTVYWYQQGPGQDPQFLISFYEKMQSDKGSIPDRFSAQQFSDYHSELNMSSLELGDSALYFCASSPGGRGLAQYFGPGTRLTVL.